Listed below are T cell receptor beta chains from one sample, sequenced in a study of neurological immune-mediated disorders. From the 5' RACE reads, TCRdb called clonotypes with MiXCR, one entry per CDR3 protein. The sample consists of about 35,000 distinct CDR3 sequences, 3% to 4% of them appearing once. The sample consisted of PBMCs. These receptors were obtained from a man aged 25-45 years with multiple sclerosis. The CDR3 runs from the conserved cysteine through the conserved F or W. D genes are given only for firm matches. Rows may omit the clone size; those that give it use once, few, many or a size class.

many | NA | TRBJ1-5 | TRBV24-1 | CATSDRLTSNQPQHF | TGTGCCACCAGTGACAGACTTACTAGCAATCAGCCCCAGCATTTT
many | NA | TRBJ1-5 | TRBV12-3/TRBV12-4 | CASSPSKRDQPQHF | TGTGCCAGCAGTCCCTCTAAAAGAGACCAGCCCCAGCATTTT
many | NA | TRBJ1-5 | TRBV10-3 | CAISDSGRANQPQNF | TGTGCCATCAGTGACTCCGGACGGGCGAATCAGCCCCAGAATTTT
many | NA | TRBJ1-2 | TRBV7-2 | CASSFNQGGYTF | TGTGCCAGCAGCTTTAACCAAGGGGGCTACACCTTC
many | NA | TRBJ1-3 | TRBV29-1 | CSVDRGNTIYF | TGCAGCGTTGATAGGGGAAACACCATATATTTT
many | TRBD1 | TRBJ1-1 | TRBV6-6 | CASRGDRVNTEAFF | TGTGCCAGCAGGGGGGACAGGGTAAATACTGAAGCTTTCTTT
many | NA | TRBJ2-1 | TRBV4-1 | CASSQGGMDNEQFF | TGCGCCAGCAGCCAAGGAGGGATGGACAATGAGCAGTTCTTC
many | TRBD1 | TRBJ1-2 | TRBV5-1 | CASSPRQGFNYGYTF | TGCGCCAGCAGCCCCAGACAGGGTTTTAACTATGGCTACACCTTC
many | NA | TRBJ1-1 | TRBV7-2 | CASSLVGVNTEAFF | TGTGCCAGCAGCCTGGTGGGAGTGAACACTGAAGCTTTCTTT
many | NA | TRBJ1-2 | TRBV5-1 | CASSFEGGYTF | TGCGCCAGCAGCTTCGAGGGTGGCTACACCTTC
NA | NA | TRBJ1-2 | TRBV3-1 | CASSQEGTPNYGYTF | TGTGCCAGCAGCCAAGAAGGGACACCTAACTATGGCTACACCTTC
many | NA | TRBJ2-2 | TRBV6-1 | CASSLTGPGELFF | TGTGCCAGCAGCTTAACAGGACCCGGGGAGCTGTTTTTT
many | NA | TRBJ2-7 | TRBV20-1 | CSATIRGRALYEQYF | TGCAGTGCAACAATAAGGGGCAGGGCGCTCTACGAGCAGTACTTC
many | NA | TRBJ2-3 | TRBV3-1 | CASSQGGTQYF | TGTGCCAGCAGCCAAGGGGGTACGCAGTATTTT
many | NA | TRBJ2-1 | TRBV5-1 | CASSTTRTSYNEQFF | TGCGCCAGCAGCACCACCAGGACAAGCTACAATGAGCAGTTCTTC
NA | NA | TRBJ1-1 | TRBV10-2 | CASSPGQSGAFF | TGCGCCAGCAGCCCCGGACAGAGTGGAGCTTTCTTT
NA | NA | TRBJ2-5 | TRBV20-1 | CSACPHIQETQYF | TGCAGTGCTTGTCCCCATATCCAAGAGACCCAGTACTTC
many | NA | TRBJ2-7 | TRBV29-1 | CSVVLRDTLPNEQYF | TGCAGCGTTGTTCTACGGGACACACTCCCCAACGAGCAGTACTTC
many | NA | TRBJ1-5 | TRBV7-9 | CASSLSQGEFYSNQPQHF | TGTGCCAGCAGCTTATCGCAGGGCGAATTTTATAGCAATCAGCCCCAGCATTTT
many | NA | TRBJ2-3 | TRBV7-2 | CASSPPGSFTQYF | TGTGCCAGCAGCCCCCCGGGGAGCTTTACGCAGTATTTT
many | NA | TRBJ1-2 | TRBV4-1 | CASSQDEGYYGYTF | TGCGCCAGCAGCCAAGATGAGGGTTACTATGGCTACACCTTC
few | TRBD2 | TRBJ2-7 | TRBV20-1 | CSALIGRREQYF | TGCAGTGCTCTCATCGGGAGGCGTGAGCAGTACTTC
NA | NA | TRBJ1-5 | TRBV2 | CASIRETGQPQHF | TGTGCCAGCATTCGGGAAACCGGGCAGCCCCAGCATTTT
many | NA | TRBJ1-3 | TRBV16 | CASSQSQPSGNTIYF | TGTGCCAGCAGCCAATCACAGCCCTCTGGAAACACCATATATTTT
many | NA | TRBJ1-4 | TRBV29-1 | CSVRGREEKLFF | TGCAGCGTGAGGGGGAGGGAAGAAAAACTGTTTTTT
many | TRBD1 | TRBJ1-1 | TRBV20-1 | CSAMGQAGTEAFF | TGCAGTGCTATGGGACAGGCGGGAACTGAAGCTTTCTTT
few | TRBD2 | TRBJ2-5 | TRBV15 | CATNAGEGRETQYF | TGTGCCACCAATGCGGGGGAGGGACGGGAGACCCAGTACTTC
many | NA | TRBJ1-1 | TRBV6-5 | CASSYGRNTEAFF | TGTGCCAGCAGTTATGGACGAAACACTGAAGCTTTCTTT
many | NA | TRBJ2-3 | TRBV9 | CASSVGAGSTDTQYF | TGTGCCAGCAGCGTAGGGGCAGGGAGCACAGATACGCAGTATTTT
many | TRBD2 | TRBJ2-3 | TRBV12-3/TRBV12-4 | CASTERGGGSDTQYF | TGTGCCAGCACCGAGCGGGGGGGCGGGTCAGATACGCAGTATTTT
many | NA | TRBJ1-2 | TRBV15 | CATSTRTAVRDYTF | TGTGCCACCAGCACTCGGACGGCGGTTCGGGACTACACCTTC
few | NA | TRBJ2-5 | TRBV6-5 | CASSPSTISGQYF | TGTGCCAGCAGTCCTTCTACCATCAGCGGACAGTACTTC
few | NA | TRBJ1-5 | TRBV7-2 | CASSFDGGAPQHF | TGTGCCAGCAGCTTTGACGGGGGGGCGCCCCAGCATTTT
many | TRBD2 | TRBJ2-3 | TRBV6-2/TRBV6-3 | CASRGAGGLMQYF | TGTGCCAGCAGAGGAGCGGGGGGCCTCATGCAGTATTTT
many | NA | TRBJ2-1 | TRBV11-2 | CASRGVGHEQFF | TGTGCCAGCAGGGGAGTGGGGCATGAGCAGTTCTTC
many | TRBD1 | TRBJ1-2 | TRBV5-6 | CASSFVRGPPYGYTF | TGTGCCAGCAGCTTTGTCAGGGGGCCCCCCTATGGCTACACCTTC
many | TRBD1 | TRBJ1-4 | TRBV7-6 | CASSLGQGNEKLFF | TGTGCCAGCAGCCTCGGACAGGGAAATGAAAAACTGTTTTTT
many | NA | TRBJ2-3 | TRBV7-9 | CASSHNSWGASGNLTSRTDTQYF | TGTGCCAGCAGCCACAACTCGTGGGGGGCTAGCGGAAACCTCACCTCCCGCACAGATACGCAGTATTTT
few | NA | TRBJ2-7 | TRBV27 | CASSRTDKAGDSRPYEQYF | TGTGCCAGCAGTAGGACGGATAAGGCCGGGGACTCTAGGCCCTACGAGCAGTACTTC
NA | NA | TRBJ2-7 | TRBV21-1 | CASSSRTRNEKYF | TGTGCCAGCAGCTCTCGGACTCGAAACGAGAAGTACTTC
few | TRBD1 | TRBJ1-2 | TRBV12-3/TRBV12-4 | CASSPRTGANNGYTF | TGTGCCAGCAGTCCACGGACAGGTGCTAACAATGGCTACACCTTC
many | NA | TRBJ2-1 | TRBV24-1 | CATSVWNEQFF | TGTGCCACCAGTGTGTGGAATGAGCAGTTCTTC
many | NA | TRBJ2-6 | TRBV4-1 | CASSQDQGAGANVLTF | TGCGCCAGCAGCCAAGACCAAGGGGCTGGGGCCAACGTCCTGACTTTC
many | NA | TRBJ1-3 | TRBV7-2 | CASSLASRLVYF | TGTGCCAGCAGCTTAGCGTCCAGGCTGGTGTATTTT
many | TRBD2 | TRBJ2-5 | TRBV5-5 | CASSLGSVGGARETQYF | TGTGCCAGCAGCTTGGGATCAGTCGGGGGGGCCCGAGAGACCCAGTACTTC
many | TRBD1 | TRBJ1-2 | TRBV25-1 | CASSDPGTGQHGYTF | TGTGCCAGCAGTGACCCCGGGACAGGGCAACATGGCTACACCTTC
many | NA | TRBJ1-4 | TRBV20-1 | CSARGLGGGQLFF | TGCAGTGCTAGAGGATTAGGGGGGGGCCAACTGTTTTTT
many | TRBD1 | TRBJ1-4 | TRBV20-1 | CSARHRGGFEKLFF | TGCAGTGCTAGACACAGGGGAGGATTTGAAAAACTGTTTTTT
many | NA | TRBJ2-5 | TRBV5-1 | CASSLAGHAQETQYF | TGCGCCAGCAGCTTGGCCGGGCACGCACAAGAGACCCAGTACTTC
NA | NA | TRBJ1-2 | TRBV16 | CASSPNKEGSNYGYTF | TGTGCCAGCAGCCCGAATAAGGAGGGGTCTAACTATGGCTACACCTTC
many | TRBD1 | TRBJ1-1 | TRBV5-1 | CASSLSPTGVRTEAFF | TGCGCCAGCAGCTTGAGTCCGACAGGGGTTCGAACTGAAGCTTTCTTT
many | TRBD1 | TRBJ1-4 | TRBV12-3/TRBV12-4 | CASRDGQGYEKLFF | TGTGCCAGCAGGGACGGACAGGGCTACGAAAAACTGTTTTTT
many | NA | TRBJ2-7 | TRBV5-1 | CASSFSSTAESYEQYF | TGCGCCAGCAGCTTTTCCTCAACAGCCGAATCCTACGAGCAGTACTTC
many | NA | TRBJ2-2 | TRBV6-5 | CASTKSDIPNTGGELFF | TGTGCCAGCACAAAAAGTGACATTCCAAACACAGGGGGGGAGCTGTTTTTT